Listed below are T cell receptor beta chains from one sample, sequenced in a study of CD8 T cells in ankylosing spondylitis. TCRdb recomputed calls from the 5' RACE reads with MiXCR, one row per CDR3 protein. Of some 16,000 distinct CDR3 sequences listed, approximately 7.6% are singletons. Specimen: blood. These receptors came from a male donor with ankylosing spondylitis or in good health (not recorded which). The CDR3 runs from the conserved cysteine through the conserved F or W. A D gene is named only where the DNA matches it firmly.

CASSQDGTASTDTQYF,TRBV4-3,TRBJ2-3,TRBD1
CASSLLPKASGDLDTQYF,TRBV7-3,TRBJ2-3,TRBD2
CASSRNRDSRYEQYF,TRBV6-5,TRBJ2-7,TRBD1
CASSQKQGPNYGYTF,TRBV3-1,TRBJ1-2,.
CASSPTGTGGQETQYF,TRBV7-9,TRBJ2-5,TRBD1
CSASGRDTQYF,TRBV20-1,TRBJ2-3,.
CASSQVIGGTQFF,TRBV3-1,TRBJ2-1,.
CSVEGAYNEQFF,TRBV29-1,TRBJ2-1,.
CASGSGGTGPLYNEQFF,TRBV5-1,TRBJ2-1,TRBD1
CAISDRSSNTGELFF,TRBV10-3,TRBJ2-2,.
CASSLGLAFNEQFF,TRBV5-1,TRBJ2-1,TRBD2
CASSLARGGTGELFF,TRBV7-7,TRBJ2-2,.
CASNRRAGREKLFF,TRBV6-5,TRBJ1-4,.
CASRSGREETQYF,TRBV12-3/TRBV12-4,TRBJ2-5,.
CSVEDWVASLGGYTF,TRBV29-1,TRBJ1-2,.
CASNQALNTEAFF,TRBV6-2/TRBV6-3,TRBJ1-1,.
CSAIQGAGGQPQHF,TRBV20-1,TRBJ1-5,TRBD1
CASSRIAGDTDTQYF,TRBV7-9,TRBJ2-3,TRBD2
CASSQGLADYNEQFF,TRBV5-1,TRBJ2-1,TRBD2
CASSQAMGPRAF,TRBV14,TRBJ1-1,.
CASRGGQARNTGELFF,TRBV5-1,TRBJ2-2,.
CSVSGGDTQYF,TRBV29-1,TRBJ2-3,.
CASSPPWNGYEQYF,TRBV18,TRBJ2-7,.
CSAGPGQQETQYF,TRBV20-1,TRBJ2-5,TRBD1
CASSLVRRSGGEAFF,TRBV11-1,TRBJ1-1,.
CASSPYIGNEQFF,TRBV6-4,TRBJ2-1,.
CASNALTRWATEAFF,TRBV5-1,TRBJ1-1,.
CASSPGTGGLGELFF,TRBV12-3/TRBV12-4,TRBJ2-2,TRBD1